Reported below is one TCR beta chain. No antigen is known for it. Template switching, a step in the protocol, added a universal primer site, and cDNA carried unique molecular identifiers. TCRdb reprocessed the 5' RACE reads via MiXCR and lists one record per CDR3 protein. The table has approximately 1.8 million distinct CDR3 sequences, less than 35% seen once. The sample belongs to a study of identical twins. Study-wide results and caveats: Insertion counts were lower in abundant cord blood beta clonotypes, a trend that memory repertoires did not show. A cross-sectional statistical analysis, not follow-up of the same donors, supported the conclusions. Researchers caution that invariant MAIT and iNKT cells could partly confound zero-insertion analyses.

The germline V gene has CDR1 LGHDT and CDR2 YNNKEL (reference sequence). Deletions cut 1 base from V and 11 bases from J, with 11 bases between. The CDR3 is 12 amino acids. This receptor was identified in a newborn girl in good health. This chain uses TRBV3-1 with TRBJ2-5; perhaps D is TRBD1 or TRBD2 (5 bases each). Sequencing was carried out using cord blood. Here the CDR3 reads CASSQASWGQYF. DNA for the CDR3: TGTGCCAGCAGCCAAGCGTCGTGGGGGCAGTACTTC.